This T cell receptor (beta chain) was sequenced in a study of blood T cells in healthy people across ages. Study-level points and caveats: Whereas aged donors had fewer naive CD4+ cells, long-lived donors had more of them and higher diversity.

With respect to this clonotype: Antigen specificity is unknown. A read error is possible here, since a much larger clone lies one base away. This likely comes from a read error, as the CDR3 has no conserved phenylalanine or tryptophan at its end.

It was with a sample-barcoded 5' primer and a J-beta primer mix that a second PCR of roughly 7 to 12 cycles was run. TCRdb analysed the 5' RACE reads with MiXCR anew, one entry per CDR3 protein. Here the sample spans more than 900,000 distinct CDR3 sequences, roughly 29% being singletons. This sample also appeared in a second study, on T cells of mothers and their children.

The sequence derives from a woman aged 40 to 49 in good health. Sequenced sample: blood.

CDR3 DNA: TGCGCCAGCAGCCAAGAGCGGGGGTTGGGCGAGCAGTACTGC. This translates into CASSQERGLGEQYC. The rearrangement joins TRBV4-1 to TRBJ2-5, with 7 positions matching TRBD2. The DNA end favors TRBJ2-7, so the J call may be wrong. Germline CDR1 reads MGHRA; CDR2 reads YSYEKL. The CDR3 consists of 14 residues.